These 30 T cell receptor beta chains originate from one sample sequenced in a study of Ad26.COV2.S vaccination and SARS-CoV-2 variants. Treatment in this sample: some 20 received Ad26.COV2.S at low or high dose, single or two shots; several received placebo; per-sample allocation not given. Vaccine and placebo recipients were sampled on day 63 after the first injection. TCRdb keeps only in-frame clones here, not all; method: immunoSEQ multiplex PCR. The profile covers some 400,000 clones, with over 75% appearing a single time and 1.5% to 2% taken by the ten largest. Sequences were derived from peripheral blood, sampled in a trial of Ad26.COV2.S vaccine versus placebo. The receptors stem from a person between 18 and 65 years old who received the Ad26.COV2.S COVID-19 vaccine or a placebo.

The chain links TRBV11-2 to TRBJ1-6; 9 bases fit TRBD1. Germline V gene lookup returns CDR1 SGHAT and CDR2 FQNNGV. Losses at the gene ends were 8 bases for V and 8 bases for J; bases not matched to a gene: 7. The CDR3 length is 14 residues. This CDR3 is CASAPGQGYSPLHF. The CDR3 bases are TGTGCCAGCGCGCCGGGACAGGGTTATTCACCCCTCCACTTT.

V usage is TRBV5-1 and J usage is TRBJ2-1; possibly TRBD1 or TRBD2 for D (6 bases each). Germline CDR1 reads SGHRS; CDR2 reads YFSETQ. This CDR3 contains 15 residues. V was pared by 1 base and J by 4 bases, with 12 bases between. The CDR3 sequence: CASSLSQGRYNEQFF. The CDR3 DNA reads TGCGCCAGCAGCTTGTCCCAGGGGAGGTACAATGAGCAGTTCTTC.

The genes are TRBV11-3 and TRBJ2-3; 9 bases agree with TRBD2. Germline V gives CDR1 SGHNT, CDR2 YENEEA. Trimming took 3 bases from V and 2 from J; bases not matched to a gene: 12. The CDR3 sequence is 18 residues long. For the CDR3, the DNA is TGTGCCAGCAGCTTCTCTTGGACTAGCGAGAACCCCACAGATACGCAGTATTTT. It codes for CASSFSWTSENPTDTQYF.

The chain recombines TRBV24-1 with TRBJ2-2; the D gene could be TRBD1 or TRBD2 (6 bases each). Per germline, CDR1 KGHDR and CDR2 SFDVKD. This CDR3 has 18 residues. V lost 4 bases and J 4 bases, leaving 21 bases between the germline ends. CDR3 bases: TGTGCCACCAGTGAATTAGAAGGGATCGGAGGGGGCACCGGGGAGCTGTTTTTT. Protein sequence: CATSELEGIGGGTGELFF.

The chain uses TRBV5-1 and TRBJ2-2; D perhaps matches TRBD1 (9 bases). Germline assignment: CDR1 SGHRS and CDR2 YFSETQ. The CDR3 has 22 residues. The V end lost 6 bases, the J end lost 8 bases, and 41 bases lay between the germline ends. This CDR3 reads CASTQPDGQGLRREGLVGELFF. The CDR3, as DNA: TGCGCCAGCACCCAACCGGATGGACAGGGGCTCCGCCGGGAGGGCCTTGTTGGGGAGCTGTTTTTT.

The chain links TRBV6-5 to TRBJ1-1; D is undetermined. Trimming stripped 0 bases from V and 1 base from J, with 6 bases between. There are 14 residues in the CDR3. Germline V lookup: CDR1 MNHEY, CDR2 SVGAGI. The CDR3 is CASSYSGRNTEAFF. The CDR3 bases are TGTGCCAGCAGTTACTCAGGGAGGAACACTGAAGCTTTCTTT.

The rearrangement joins TRBV9 to TRBJ2-2; TRBD2 matches at 7 bases. This CDR3 has 14 amino acids. V lost 6 bases and J lost 4; bases outside the gene matches: 6. The germline gives CDR1 SGDLS, CDR2 YYNGEE. The DNA of the CDR3 is TGTGCCAGCAAAGCTAGCGGAGCCACCGGGGAGCTGTTTTTT. This sequence encodes CASKASGATGELFF.

A single count supports this clone. The CDR3 reads CASSLRQATYEQYF. In nucleotides, the CDR3 is TGTGCCAGCAGCCTACGACAGGCCACCTACGAGCAGTACTTC. The V gene is TRBV13, the J gene TRBJ2-7; D may be TRBD1 (6 bases). Trimming took off 5 bases at V and 2 bases at J, with 13 bases between the two ends. Per the germline V gene, CDR1 is PRHDT and CDR2 is FYEKMQ (reference sequence). The CDR3 is 14 residues long.

This rearrangement joins TRBV20-1 to TRBJ2-3; TRBD2 agrees at 9 bases. The CDR3 has 19 amino acids. V trimming: 3 bases; J trimming: 2 bases; junction bases outside the gene matches: 18. Germline CDR1 reads DFQATT; CDR2 reads SNEGSKA (reference sequence). The CDR3 loop reads CSASRAGGPHSTFTDTQYF. CDR3 nucleotide sequence: TGCAGTGCTAGTAGGGCGGGAGGGCCCCACTCGACTTTCACAGATACGCAGTATTTT.

The chain carries TRBV15 and TRBJ1-4; perhaps TRBD1 as D (6 bases). The length of the CDR3 is 16 residues. CDR1 is LNHNV and CDR2 is YYDKDF in the germline V gene (reference sequence). V lost 0 bases and J 5 bases, leaving 13 bases between the germline ends. In DNA form, the CDR3 reads TGTGCCACCAGCAGAGATCCGACAGGCGGGAATGAAAAACTGTTTTTT. As protein: CATSRDPTGGNEKLFF.

The V call is TRBV5-4, the J call TRBJ1-1; 7 nucleotides align to TRBD1. V lost 3 bases to trimming and J lost 0 bases; unmatched junction nucleotides: 5. Germline V gives CDR1 SGHNT, CDR2 YYREEE (reference sequence). This CDR3 has 15 residues. In DNA form, the CDR3 reads TGTGCCAGCAGCTCGATCGACAGGGTGAACACTGAAGCTTTCTTT. This codes for CASSSIDRVNTEAFF.

V gene TRBV5-1 combines with J gene TRBJ2-3, with 10 nucleotides matching TRBD2. V gave up 7 bases and J gave up 2 bases; unmatched junction bases: 4. The germline CDR1 and CDR2 sequences are SGHRS and YFSETQ. This CDR3 region has 14 residues. CDR3 residues: CASGTSGATDTQYF. The CDR3 DNA is TGCGCCAGCGGCACTAGCGGGGCCACAGATACGCAGTATTTT.

The V and J genes are TRBV27 and TRBJ2-6; D gene ambiguous. Trimming pared 3 bases from V and 2 bases from J, leaving 5 bases between. The CDR3 length is 14 residues. The germline gives CDR1 MNHEY, CDR2 SMNVEV (reference sequence). CDR3 sequence (DNA): TGTGCCAGCAGTTTCGCGGCTGGGGCCAACGTCCTGACTTTC. Translation gives CASSFAAGANVLTF.

This chain links TRBV10-3 with TRBJ1-3; a weak D match, TRBD1 (5 bases). Between the trimmed V and J ends, which lost 10 bases and 0 bases, there was a span of 13 bases. Germline loops: CDR1 ENHRY, CDR2 SYGVKD. The CDR3 is made up of 14 amino acids. CDR3 sequence reads: CATATDSSGNTIYF. The CDR3 DNA sequence: TGTGCCACCGCGACAGATTCCTCTGGAAACACCATATATTTT.

This chain joins TRBV28 and TRBJ2-5; D is tentatively TRBD1 or TRBD2 (5 bases each). The CDR3 sequence is 14 residues long. Germline loops: CDR1 MDHEN, CDR2 SYDVKM. V dropped 2 bases and J dropped 7 bases, with 14 bases sitting between them. DNA of the CDR3: TGTGCCAGCAGTTTAGGGGGAATCCTCGGGACCCAGTACTTC. This gives the protein CASSLGGILGTQYF.

The chain recombines TRBV7-3 with TRBJ1-6; unclear D gene. V lost 5 bases, J lost 0 bases, and 8 bases lay in between. The V gene's germline CDR1 is SGHTA and CDR2 FQGTGA. CDR3 size: 15 residues. The CDR3 reads CASSREPSYNSPLHF. CDR3 DNA: TGTGCCAGCAGCAGAGAACCCTCCTATAATTCACCCCTCCACTTT.

In DNA, the CDR3 is TGTGCCACCGGGACAATGAACACCGGGGAGCTGTTTTTT. This translates into CATGTMNTGELFF. V gene TRBV28 combines with J gene TRBJ2-2, with D possibly being TRBD1 (6 bases). CDR3 length: 13 amino acids. The germline gives CDR1 MDHEN, CDR2 SYDVKM. Deletions cut 10 bases from V and 1 base from J, with 10 bases between.

The chain uses TRBV10-2 and TRBJ2-5; tentative D call: TRBD2 (5 bases). V shed 5 bases and J shed 2 bases, with 12 bases lying between them. The CDR3 consists of 14 residues. The germline CDR1 and CDR2 sequences are WSHSY and SAAADI. The CDR3 DNA reads TGCGCCAGCAGTCAGAGCGGAGCACAAGAGACCCAGTACTTC. It is translated as CASSQSGAQETQYF.

In regard to this clone: Other DNA sequences within the sample encode an identical CDR3. The chain carries TRBV4-1 and TRBJ2-1; D is uncertain. Germline V gene data show CDR1 as MGHRA and CDR2 as YSYEKL. This CDR3 contains 13 residues. Trimming pared 1 base from V and 4 bases from J, leaving 5 bases between. CDR3: CASSQGQYNEQFF. The CDR3 nucleotides are TGCGCCAGCAGCCAAGGACAATACAATGAGCAGTTCTTC.

The chain is built from TRBV5-4 and TRBJ2-1; 7 bases line up with TRBD2. J gave up 5 bases and V 4 bases, and 9 bases lay outside the gene matches. Germline lookup yields CDR1 SGHNT and CDR2 YYREEE (reference sequence). The CDR3 length is 15 residues. The CDR3 nucleotides are TGTGCCAGCAGCACCTCCACAGCGGGGCACAATGAGCAGTTCTTC. This encodes CASSTSTAGHNEQFF.

This clone was detected once. This chain links TRBV11-1 with TRBJ2-6; D gene ambiguous. The V and J ends lost 5 bases and 0 bases respectively, with 5 bases between them. In germline, CDR1 is SGHAT, CDR2 FQDESV (reference sequence). The length of the CDR3 is 14 residues. The CDR3 DNA follows: TGTGCCAGCAGCGCTGTCTCTGGGGCCAACGTCCTGACTTTC. As protein: CASSAVSGANVLTF.

The rearrangement joins TRBV2 to TRBJ2-5; D is possibly TRBD1 (6 bases). Germline loops: CDR1 SNHLY, CDR2 FYNNEI. The length of the CDR3 is 13 residues. The V gene lost 5 bases and the J gene lost 1 base, with 8 bases spanning the gap. The CDR3 nucleotides are TGTGCCAGCAGTCGGGACATCCAAGAGACCCAGTACTTC. As protein: CASSRDIQETQYF.

The V gene is TRBV30, the J gene TRBJ2-7; D possibly matches TRBD1 or TRBD2 (6 bases each). The CDR3 consists of 13 residues. The V end was cut by 0 bases, the J end by 4 bases, with 10 bases between. Germline CDR1 and CDR2: GTSNPN and SVGIG (reference sequence). The CDR3 is CAWSVGGLYEQYF. The CDR3 nucleotides are TGTGCCTGGAGTGTGGGGGGCTTGTACGAGCAGTACTTC.

The V call is TRBV28, the J call TRBJ2-1, with 16 bases identical to TRBD2. Germline V gene lookup returns CDR1 MDHEN and CDR2 SYDVKM. V shed 6 bases, J shed 9 bases, and the junction held 14 bases outside the gene matches. The CDR3 sequence is 18 residues long. This CDR3 reads CASRKAGTSGRAGSEQFF. In nucleotides, the CDR3 is TGTGCCAGCAGAAAAGCCGGGACTAGCGGGAGGGCCGGGAGTGAGCAGTTCTTC.

The chain joins TRBV11-3 to TRBJ2-1; 7 bases align to TRBD2. The V segment lost 4 bases and the J segment 10 bases; nucleotides outside the gene matches: 10. From germline, CDR1 is SGHNT and CDR2 YENEEA. The CDR3 extends over 14 amino acids. The CDR3 DNA reads as TGTGCCAGCAGCTCCCCCGGCGGGAGAAAAGAGCAGTTCTTC. Translating gives CASSSPGGRKEQFF.

This chain links TRBV28 with TRBJ2-3; D gene unclear. The V end was cut by 5 bases, the J end by 6 bases, with 18 bases between. This CDR3 has 15 amino acids. CDR1 is MDHEN and CDR2 is SYDVKM in the germline V gene. In DNA, the CDR3 is TGTGCCAGCAGTCCCCTTCACCATAGTCGGGATACGCAGTATTTT. Its protein is CASSPLHHSRDTQYF.

V is TRBV28 and J is TRBJ2-7; maybe TRBD2 (6 bases). The ends were cut back, 4 bases at V and 3 bases at J, with 16 bases in the middle. The CDR3 runs 15 residues. CDR1 is MDHEN, CDR2 SYDVKM, per germline. In nucleotides, the CDR3 is TGTGCCAGCAGTTCTGGAGGGCCTCGGATCTACGAGCAGTACTTC. It translates to CASSSGGPRIYEQYF.

The chain is built from TRBV4-1 and TRBJ2-5; D might be TRBD2 (5 bases). The CDR3 spans 16 residues. Germline CDR1 MGHRA, CDR2 YSYEKL. Trimming left V 0 bases short and J 4 bases short, with 15 bases between. DNA for the CDR3: TGCGCCAGCAGCCAAGATCTGGGCGGGCTTGTAGAGACCCAGTACTTC. It yields the protein CASSQDLGGLVETQYF.

On this clone: The germline gene is not matched at one end of the junction; a read error may be the cause. This chain connects TRBV5-8 to TRBJ1-2; TRBD1 is a possible D gene (6 bases). The germline CDR1 and CDR2 sequences are SGHTS and YDEGEE. The CDR3 runs 13 residues. CDR3 nucleotides: TGTGCCAGCAGCTTGTTCAGCCGGGGGGCGAGGCCCTTC. This gives the protein CASSLFSRGARPF.

This chain links TRBV2 with TRBJ2-7; tentatively, D is TRBD2 (5 bases). The CDR3 loop spans 12 amino acids. V was trimmed by 3 bases and J by 3 bases, leaving 6 bases between them. Germline values: CDR1 SNHLY, CDR2 FYNNEI. CDR3 sequence: CASSERDYEQYF. The CDR3 coding sequence is TGTGCCAGCAGTGAGAGGGACTACGAGCAGTACTTC.